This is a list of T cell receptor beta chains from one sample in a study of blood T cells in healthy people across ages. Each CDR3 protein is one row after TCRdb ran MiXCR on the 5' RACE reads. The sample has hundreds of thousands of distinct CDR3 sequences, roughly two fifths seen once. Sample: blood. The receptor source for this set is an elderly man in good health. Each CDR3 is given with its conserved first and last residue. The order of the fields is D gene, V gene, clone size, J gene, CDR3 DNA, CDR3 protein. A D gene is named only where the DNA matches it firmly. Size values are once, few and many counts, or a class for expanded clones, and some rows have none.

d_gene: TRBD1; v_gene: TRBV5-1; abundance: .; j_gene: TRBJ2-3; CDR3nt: TGCGCCAGCAGCTTGATGACAGGGGGAAGCACAGATACGCAGTATTTT; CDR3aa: CASSLMTGGSTDTQYF
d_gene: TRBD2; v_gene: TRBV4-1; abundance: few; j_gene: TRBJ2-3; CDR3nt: TGCGCCAGCAGCCCCCCTCTAGCGGTCCATAGCACAGATACGCAGTATTTT; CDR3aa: CASSPPLAVHSTDTQYF
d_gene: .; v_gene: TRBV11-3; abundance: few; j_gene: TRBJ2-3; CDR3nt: TGTGCCAGCAGCTTATTTTCCTCGGATACGCAGTATTTT; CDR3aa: CASSLFSSDTQYF
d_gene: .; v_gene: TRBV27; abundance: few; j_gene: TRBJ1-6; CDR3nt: TGTGCCAGCAAATCGGGGGAAAATTCACCCCTCCACTTT; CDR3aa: CASKSGENSPLHF
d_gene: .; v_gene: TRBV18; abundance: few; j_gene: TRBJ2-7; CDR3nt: TGTGCCAGCTCACTTGGGGCAGCTACTTACGAGCAGTACTTC; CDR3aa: CASSLGAATYEQYF
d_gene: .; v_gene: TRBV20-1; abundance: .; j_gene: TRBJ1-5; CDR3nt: TGCAGTGCAGAAAGACAGAGCAATCAGCCCCAGCATTTT; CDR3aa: CSAERQSNQPQHF
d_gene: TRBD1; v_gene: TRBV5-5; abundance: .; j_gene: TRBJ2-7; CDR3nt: TGTGCCAGCAGCACTGGGGACAGCTCCTACGAGCAGTACTTC; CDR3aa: CASSTGDSSYEQYF
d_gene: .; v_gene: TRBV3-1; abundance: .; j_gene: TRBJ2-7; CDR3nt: TGTGCCAGCAGCCAAGTTGGACGAAGCGAGCAGTACTTC; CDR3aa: CASSQVGRSEQYF
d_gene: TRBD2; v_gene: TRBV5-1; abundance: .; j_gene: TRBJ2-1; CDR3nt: TGCGCCAGCAGCCCGGGGACTAGCCCCAATGAGCAGTTCTTC; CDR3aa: CASSPGTSPNEQFF
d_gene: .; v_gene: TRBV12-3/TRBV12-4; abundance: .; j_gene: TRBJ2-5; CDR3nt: TGTGCCAGCAGTCCCGGAGACAGGCAAGAGACCCAGTACTTC; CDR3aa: CASSPGDRQETQYF
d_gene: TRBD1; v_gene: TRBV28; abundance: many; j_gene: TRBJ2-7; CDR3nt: TGTGCCAGCAGTTTAAACAGGGGAAGCGAGCAGTACTTC; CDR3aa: CASSLNRGSEQYF
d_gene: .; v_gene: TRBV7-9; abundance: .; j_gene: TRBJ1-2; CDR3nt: TGTGCCAGCAGCTACCCTGACCGAACTAACTATGGCTACACCTTC; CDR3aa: CASSYPDRTNYGYTF
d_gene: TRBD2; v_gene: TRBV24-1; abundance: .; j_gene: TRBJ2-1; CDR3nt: TGTGCCACCAGTGCTGCTAGCGGGAGGGCAAATGAGCAGTTCTTC; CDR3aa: CATSAASGRANEQFF
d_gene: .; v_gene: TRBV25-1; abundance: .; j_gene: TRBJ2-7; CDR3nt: TGTGCCAGCAGTGAAGTAGGCCCATACGAGCAGTACTTC; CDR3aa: CASSEVGPYEQYF
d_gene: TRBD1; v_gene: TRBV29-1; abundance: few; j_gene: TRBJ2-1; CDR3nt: TGCAGCGTTGACCGACAGGGGAACAATGAGCAGTTCTTC; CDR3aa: CSVDRQGNNEQFF
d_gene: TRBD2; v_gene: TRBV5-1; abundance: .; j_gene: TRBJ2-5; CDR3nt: TGCGCCAGCACTAGCGGGAGGGCCGTAGGAGCAGAGACCCAGTACTTC; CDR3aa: CASTSGRAVGAETQYF
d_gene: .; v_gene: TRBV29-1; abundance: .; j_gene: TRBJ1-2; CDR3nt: TGCAGCGTTGTCTTTGGGGGTTTCATGGGGTTAAACTATGGCTACACCTTC; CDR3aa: CSVVFGGFMGLNYGYTF
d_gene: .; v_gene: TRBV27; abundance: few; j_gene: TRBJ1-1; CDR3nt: TGTGCCAGCAGTTTGCGTAGATTGGTGGGGGACATGAACACTGAAGCTTTCTTT; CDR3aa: CASSLRRLVGDMNTEAFF
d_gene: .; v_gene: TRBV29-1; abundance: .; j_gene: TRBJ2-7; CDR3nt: TGCAGCGTTGCCATCAACCCGATCTACGAGCAGTACTTC; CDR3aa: CSVAINPIYEQYF
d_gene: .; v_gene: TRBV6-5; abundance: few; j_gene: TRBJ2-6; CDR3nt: TGTGCCAGCAGTTACGCCGACTCTGGGGCCAACGTCCTGACTTTC; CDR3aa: CASSYADSGANVLTF
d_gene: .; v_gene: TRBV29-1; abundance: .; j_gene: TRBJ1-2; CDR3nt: TGCAGCGTGGGGCACCAGGGAAATGGCTACACCTTC; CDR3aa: CSVGHQGNGYTF
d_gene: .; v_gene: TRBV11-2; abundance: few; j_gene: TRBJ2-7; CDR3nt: TGTGCCAGCAGCTTAGTTTCATTGGGGTACGAGCAGTACTTC; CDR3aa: CASSLVSLGYEQYF
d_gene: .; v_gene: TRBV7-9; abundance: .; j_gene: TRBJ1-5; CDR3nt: TGTGCCAGCAGCTTAGGAGAATCATTCCAGCCCCAGCATTTT; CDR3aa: CASSLGESFQPQHF
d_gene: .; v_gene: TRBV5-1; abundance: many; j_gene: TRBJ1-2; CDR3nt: TGCGCCAGCAGCTTGATTGGGGACGGCTACACCTTC; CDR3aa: CASSLIGDGYTF
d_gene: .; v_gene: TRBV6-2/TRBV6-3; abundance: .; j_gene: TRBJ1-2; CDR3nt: TGTGCCAGCAGCCGTTCCGGGACGGCCTATGGCTACACCTTC; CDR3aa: CASSRSGTAYGYTF
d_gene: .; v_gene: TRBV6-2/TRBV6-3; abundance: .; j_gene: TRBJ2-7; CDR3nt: TGTGCCAGCGAGAGGAGCTCCTACAATGAGCAGTACTTC; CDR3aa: CASERSSYNEQYF
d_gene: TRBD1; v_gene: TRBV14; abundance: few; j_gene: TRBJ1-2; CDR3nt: TGTGCCAGCAGCCGACAGGGTACGAACTATGGCTACACCTTC; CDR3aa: CASSRQGTNYGYTF
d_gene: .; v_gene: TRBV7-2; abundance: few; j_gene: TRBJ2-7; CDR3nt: TGTGCCAGCAGCCGCCTAGGGGTCTACGAGCAGTACTTC; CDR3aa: CASSRLGVYEQYF
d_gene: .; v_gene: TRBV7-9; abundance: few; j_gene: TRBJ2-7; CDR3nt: TGTGCCAGCAGCTTAGGAGTCGGGATCCGTACCTCCTACGAGCAGTACTTC; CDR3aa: CASSLGVGIRTSYEQYF
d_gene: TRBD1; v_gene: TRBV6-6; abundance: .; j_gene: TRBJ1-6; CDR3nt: TGTGCCAGCAGTGATCTCCCAGGGGGTAATAATTCACCCCTCCACTTT; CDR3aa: CASSDLPGGNNSPLHF